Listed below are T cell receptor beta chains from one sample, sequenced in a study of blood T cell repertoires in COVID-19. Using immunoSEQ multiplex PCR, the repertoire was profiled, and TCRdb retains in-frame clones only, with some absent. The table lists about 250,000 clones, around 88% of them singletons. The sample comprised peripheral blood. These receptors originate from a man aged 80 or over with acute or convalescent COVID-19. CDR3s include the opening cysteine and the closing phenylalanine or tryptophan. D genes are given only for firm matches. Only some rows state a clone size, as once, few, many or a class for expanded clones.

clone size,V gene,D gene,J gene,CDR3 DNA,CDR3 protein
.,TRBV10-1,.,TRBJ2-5,TGCGCCAGCAGTGAACCGGAGACAGGAGAAGAGACCCAGTACTTC,CASSEPETGEETQYF
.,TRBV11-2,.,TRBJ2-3,TGTGCCAGCAGCTCCGGGAACACAGATACGCAGTATTTT,CASSSGNTDTQYF
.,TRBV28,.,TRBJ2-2,TGTGCCAGCAGTTTATACAGGGTAGGGCTGTTTTTT,CASSLYRVGLFF
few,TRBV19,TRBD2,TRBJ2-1,TGTGCCAGTAGTGGGACTAGCGGGAGTTGGGAGCAGTTCTTC,CASSGTSGSWEQFF
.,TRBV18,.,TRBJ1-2,TGTGCCAGCTCACCACCTGGAACGGCGGGTGGCTACACCTTC,CASSPPGTAGGYTF
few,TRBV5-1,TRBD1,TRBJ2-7,TGCGCCAGCAGCTTCCTGGACAGGGGCCCCTACGAGCAGTACTTC,CASSFLDRGPYEQYF
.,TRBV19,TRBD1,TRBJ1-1,TGTGCCAGTAGTGGACAGGGCTGGTACACTGAAGCTTTCTTT,CASSGQGWYTEAFF
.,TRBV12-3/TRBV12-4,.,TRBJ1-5,TGTGCCAGCGCCCCGAGGGGCAATCAGCCCCAGCATTTT,CASAPRGNQPQHF
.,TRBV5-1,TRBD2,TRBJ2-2,TGCGCCAGCAGCTGGACTAGGTCAGACACCGGGGAGCTGTTTTTT,CASSWTRSDTGELFF
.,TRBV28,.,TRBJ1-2,TGTGCCAGCCGAACAACAGGAAACTATGGCTACACCTTC,CASRTTGNYGYTF
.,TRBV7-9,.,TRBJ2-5,TGTGCCAGCAGCTACCATAGCAGGGGCCAAGAGACCCAGTACTTC,CASSYHSRGQETQYF
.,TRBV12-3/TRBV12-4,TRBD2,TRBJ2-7,TGTGCCAGCGGGCGCGGGGGTCCCTACGAGCAGTACTTC,CASGRGGPYEQYF
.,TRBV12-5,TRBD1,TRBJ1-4,TGTGCTAGTGGGCTGGGGGGACAGGGGTTTTTGAAACTGTTTTTT,CASGLGGQGFLKLFF
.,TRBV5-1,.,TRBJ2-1,TGCGCCAGCAGCTTTAATGGCGGGGCCTACAATGAGCAGTTCTTC,CASSFNGGAYNEQFF
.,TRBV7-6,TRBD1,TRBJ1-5,TGTGCCAGCAGCTTTATGACAGGGGGCAATCAGCCCCAGCATTTT,CASSFMTGGNQPQHF
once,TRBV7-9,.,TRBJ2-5,TGTGCCAGCAGTATAGAACCTGAGACCCAGTACTTC,CASSIEPETQYF
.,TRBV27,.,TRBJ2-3,TGTGCCAGCAGTACTCGAACAGATACGCAGTATTTT,CASSTRTDTQYF
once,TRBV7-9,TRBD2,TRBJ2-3,TGTGCCAGCACCCACGGACTAGCGGGAGGGCCGACAGATACGCAGTATTTT,CASTHGLAGGPTDTQYF
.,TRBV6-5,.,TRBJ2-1,TGTGCCAGCAGTTACCGGGACTCGCCCTACAATGAGCAGTTCTTC,CASSYRDSPYNEQFF
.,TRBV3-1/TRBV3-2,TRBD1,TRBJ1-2,TGTGCCAGCAGCCAACCAGGGGGAGGCTACACCTTC,CASSQPGGGYTF
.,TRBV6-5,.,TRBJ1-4,TGTGCCAGCAGCAGGCTGAAGAATGAAAAACTGTTTTTT,CASSRLKNEKLFF
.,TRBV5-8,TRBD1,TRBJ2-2,TGTGCCAGCCGACAGGGGTGGTCCCCGATGGCGGGGGAGCTGTTTTTT,CASRQGWSPMAGELFF
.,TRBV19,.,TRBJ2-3,TGTGCCAGTAGTATGGGACGCAGGGGATCGGGCACAGATACGCAGTATTTT,CASSMGRRGSGTDTQYF
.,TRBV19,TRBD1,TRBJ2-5,TGTGCCAGTAGTATTGGGGGACAGCAAGAGACCCAGTACTTC,CASSIGGQQETQYF
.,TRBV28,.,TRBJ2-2,TGTGCCAGGAGTGAGACCGGGACTGATGGCGGGGAGCTGTTTTTT,CARSETGTDGGELFF
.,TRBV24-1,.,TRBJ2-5,TGTGCCACCAGTGATTTTCCCCAGGGGCGGTCTCAAGAGACCCAGTACTTC,CATSDFPQGRSQETQYF
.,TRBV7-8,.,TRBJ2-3,TGTGCCAGCAGCCAAAAGATACGGACAGTCGGCTTGACAGATACGCAGTATTTT,CASSQKIRTVGLTDTQYF